The 25 T cell receptor beta chains below come from one sample, sequenced in a study of beta chain features in type 1 diabetes. Study-level findings and limits: Researchers report that Type 1 diabetes patients had moderately but significantly shorter TCRB CDR3s across all four CD4+ subsets.

Isolated RNA was reverse transcribed in full, so expressed TCRB transcripts were sequenced. Sequencing used immunoSEQ multiplex PCR; TCRdb keeps in-frame clones, though not all of them. The data hold 230,000 or so clones, with 16% observed a single time. No antigen has been assigned to these receptors. Sequencing used naive CD4+ T cells from blood. Receptors originate from a man younger than 40 with type 1 diabetes.

Only a few counts were recorded for this clone. DNA of the CDR3: TGTGCCAGCAGCCTGAATCAAATTGCCAGGGACTACGAGCAGTACTTC. Its translation is CASSLNQIARDYEQYF. The V and J genes are TRBV7-2 and TRBJ2-7; D is perhaps TRBD1 (5 bases). Per the germline V gene, CDR1 is SGHTA and CDR2 is FQGNSA. Trimming removed 5 bases at V and 3 bases at J, with 20 bases between. The CDR3 is 16 amino acids.

The chain joins TRBV7-9 to TRBJ2-7, with D uncertain. The germline V gene encodes CDR1 SEHNR and CDR2 FQNEAQ (reference sequence). V dropped 0 bases and J dropped 0 bases, with 9 bases sitting between them. The CDR3 contains 15 residues. The CDR3 DNA is TGTGCCAGCAGCTTAGCACGGCTGAGCTCCTACGAGCAGTACTTC. This translates into CASSLARLSSYEQYF.

The CDR3 nucleotides are TGTGCCAGCAGCTTGGCAACTAGCGGGATAAAGACCCAGTACTTC. Its translation is CASSLATSGIKTQYF. J is TRBJ2-5 and V is TRBV7-9; 10 bases are a match to TRBD2. CDR3 size: 15 residues. Trimming took 3 bases from V and 6 from J; bases not matched to a gene: 7. Germline CDR1 is SEHNR and CDR2 is FQNEAQ (reference sequence).

The rearrangement joins TRBV7-2 to TRBJ2-1, with 9 bases that match TRBD2. The CDR3 is 15 residues long. After removal of 5 bases from V and 9 bases from J, the junction contained 11 bases not matched to a gene. Germline loops: CDR1 SGHTA, CDR2 FQGNSA. The CDR3 region is CASSRGLATRGEQFF. Here the CDR3 DNA reads TGTGCCAGCAGCCGAGGACTAGCGACCCGAGGTGAGCAGTTCTTC.

V gene TRBV30 combines with J gene TRBJ2-7; D is perhaps TRBD1 (6 bases). The germline CDR1 and CDR2 sequences are GTSNPN and SVGIG (reference sequence). This CDR3 spans 13 amino acids. Between the trimmed V and J ends, which lost 1 base and 5 bases, there was a span of 12 bases. In DNA, the CDR3 is TGTGCCTGGAGTGGAAGCAGGGGCCACGAGCAGTACTTC. Translated, it gives CAWSGSRGHEQYF.

This chain links TRBV29-1 with TRBJ1-1, with 7 bases aligning to TRBD1. The CDR3 runs 13 residues. With V trimmed by 7 bases and J by 4 bases, 9 bases remained unmatched. Per germline, CDR1 SQVTM and CDR2 ANQGSEA. The CDR3 here is CSEYRGRGTEAFF. The CDR3 coding sequence is TGCAGCGAATACAGGGGCCGGGGCACTGAAGCTTTCTTT.

This clone was detected a few times. V gene TRBV29-1 combines with J gene TRBJ1-5, with D possibly TRBD1 on 6 matching bases. Between the trimmed V and J ends, which lost 4 bases and 3 bases, there was a span of 10 bases. CDR3 length: 13 residues. Germline V gives CDR1 SQVTM, CDR2 ANQGSEA. The CDR3 bases are TGCAGCGTTGCGGACAGTATCAATCAGCCCCAGCATTTT. Translating it yields CSVADSINQPQHF.

This chain uses TRBV20-1 with TRBJ2-3; tentatively, D is TRBD1 (6 bases). Germline CDR1 reads DFQATT; CDR2 reads SNEGSKA (reference sequence). V lost 2 bases and J 11 bases, leaving 11 bases between the germline ends. The CDR3 runs to 11 residues. The CDR3 is CSARRDTGQYF. CDR3 sequence (DNA): TGCAGTGCTAGAAGGGACACCGGGCAGTATTTT.

This clone was counted only a few times. V usage is TRBV20-1 and J usage is TRBJ1-5, with D possibly TRBD1 on 5 matching bases. Germline V lookup: CDR1 DFQATT, CDR2 SNEGSKA (reference sequence). V was shortened by 5 bases and J by 11 bases, with 10 bases between the two germline ends. The CDR3 covers 10 residues. The CDR3 DNA reads TGCAGTGCTGGGGGGTGGACCCAGCATTTT. Translating gives CSAGGWTQHF.

The table lists this clone with a few counts. This chain connects TRBV29-1 to TRBJ2-5, with unresolved D. Germline loops: CDR1 SQVTM, CDR2 ANQGSEA. The CDR3 sequence is 13 residues long. Deletions cut 4 bases from V and 2 bases from J, with 11 bases between. In DNA form, the CDR3 reads TGCAGCGTTGTTATAACGGATCAAGAGACCCAGTACTTC. As protein: CSVVITDQETQYF.

The chain is built from TRBV7-2 and TRBJ1-2, with a tentative D call TRBD1 (6 bases). V lost 4 bases, J lost 4 bases, and 16 bases lay in between. The CDR3 spans 15 residues. Germline CDR1 SGHTA, CDR2 FQGNSA. Written as DNA, the CDR3 is TGTGCCAGCAGCTCTTTACAGGGATTGGGCTATGGCTACACCTTC. This encodes CASSSLQGLGYGYTF. The full variable domain, its missing parts supplied by reference TRBV7-2 and TRBJ1-2, is GAGVSQSPSNKVTEKGKDVELRCDPISGHTALYWYRQSLGQGLEFLIYFQGNSAPDKSGLPSDRFSAERTGGSVSTLTIQRTQQEDSAVYLCASSSLQGLGYGYTFGSGTRLTVV.

V gene TRBV30 combines with J gene TRBJ1-2; possibly TRBD1 for D (5 bases). The CDR3 sequence is 13 residues long. The V gene lost 0 bases and the J gene lost 8 bases, with 13 bases spanning the gap. Germline V gene lookup returns CDR1 GTSNPN and CDR2 SVGIG (reference sequence). CDR3 in DNA: TGTGCCTGGAGTGTATGGGGTCAGGGCGGCTACACCTTC. Translation: CAWSVWGQGGYTF.

The chain joins TRBV27 to TRBJ2-6; D is unresolved. Germline lookup yields CDR1 MNHEY and CDR2 SMNVEV (reference sequence). V was cut by 6 bases and J by 0 bases, with 6 bases left in between. The CDR3 has 14 amino acids. The CDR3 DNA is TGTGCCAGCAGCGTGCGCTCTGGGGCCAACGTCCTGACTTTC. Amino acid sequence: CASSVRSGANVLTF.

V usage is TRBV25-1 and J usage is TRBJ2-1, with TRBD2 identical over 11 bases. The V and J ends lost 5 bases and 9 bases, in that order; junction bases with no gene match: 15. Per germline, CDR1 MGHDK and CDR2 SYGVNS. The CDR3 contains 17 residues. The CDR3 spells CASSPQGRLAGTGEQFF. For the CDR3, the DNA is TGTGCCAGCAGTCCACAAGGGAGACTAGCGGGAACAGGTGAGCAGTTCTTC.

CDR3 DNA sequence: TGTGCCAGCAGCTTCGGCAGACTGGGTCAGCCCCAGCATTTT. It yields the protein CASSFGRLGQPQHF. The genes are TRBV13 and TRBJ1-5; no firm D call. Germline CDR1 PRHDT, CDR2 FYEKMQ (reference sequence). V shed 3 bases and J shed 6 bases, with 12 bases lying between them. The CDR3 extends over 14 amino acids.

This clone was observed a handful of times. The CDR3 protein is CASSEFSPLLNNEQFF. For the CDR3, the DNA is TGTGCCAGCAGTGAATTTAGTCCCCTCCTGAACAATGAGCAGTTCTTC. The rearrangement uses TRBV6-1 and TRBJ2-1; no definite D call. V was trimmed by 2 bases and J by 5 bases, leaving 16 bases between them. Germline CDR1 reads MNHNS; CDR2 reads SASEGT. The CDR3 covers 16 residues.

This clone was detected a few times. The genes are TRBV18 and TRBJ2-4; no clear D gene. V was pared by 3 bases and J by 1 base, with 10 bases between. Germline V gives CDR1 KGHSH, CDR2 LQKENI. The length of the CDR3 is 15 residues. The CDR3 DNA is TGTGCCAGCTCACCTTCACAGAGGGCCAAAAACATTCAGTACTTC. It translates to CASSPSQRAKNIQYF. The full variable domain, rest sourced from reference TRBV18 and TRBJ2-4, is NAGVMQNPRHLVRRRGQEARLRCSPMKGHSHVYWYRQLPEEGLKFMVYLQKENIIDESGMPKERFSAEFPKEGPSILRIQQVVRGDSAAYFCASSPSQRAKNIQYFGAGTRLSVL.

This clone has a handful of counts. V and J are TRBV28 and TRBJ2-7; D may be TRBD1 (6 bases). The CDR3 sequence is 14 residues long. CDR1 MDHEN and CDR2 SYDVKM come from the germline V gene. V was shortened by 7 bases and J by 2 bases, with 15 bases between the two germline ends. The CDR3 DNA reads TGTGCCAGCACTCCCCCCAGGGGACCCTACGAGCAGTACTTC. Translating it yields CASTPPRGPYEQYF. The full variable domain, rest sourced from reference TRBV28 and TRBJ2-7, is DVKVTQSSRYLVKRTGEKVFLECVQDMDHENMFWYRQDPGLGLRLIYFSYDVKMKEKGDIPEGYSVSREKKERFSLILESASTNQTSMYLCASTPPRGPYEQYFGPGTRLTVT.

This clone has only a few counts. CDR3 sequence reads: CASSQGSGVSTDTQYF. CDR3 coding DNA: TGCGCCAGCAGCCAAGGATCCGGGGTTAGCACAGATACGCAGTATTTT. The chain employs TRBV4-3 and TRBJ2-3; tentative D call: TRBD2 (5 bases). This CDR3 contains 16 residues. From germline, CDR1 is LGHNA and CDR2 YSLEER. V gave up 1 base and J gave up 0 bases, with 11 bases separating them.

The chain has TRBV28 and TRBJ2-7; 7 positions agree with TRBD1. Germline assignment: CDR1 MDHEN and CDR2 SYDVKM. The CDR3 has 14 residues. V lost 7 bases, J lost 0 bases, and 6 bases stayed unmatched. CDR3 sequence: CASNRGRASYEQYF. The CDR3 DNA reads as TGTGCCAGCAACAGGGGCCGAGCCTCCTACGAGCAGTACTTC.

V usage is TRBV4-2 and J usage is TRBJ1-2, with TRBD1 identical over 7 bases. This CDR3 is 16 amino acids long. Germline V gene data show CDR1 as LGHNA and CDR2 as YNFKEQ. The V gene end was trimmed by 0 bases and the J gene end by 7 bases; junction bases not matched to a gene: 11. The CDR3: CASSQEASEGGPGYTF. In DNA, the CDR3 is TGTGCCAGCAGCCAAGAGGCCTCTGAAGGGGGCCCTGGCTACACCTTC.

To note about this clone: Other DNA sequences of this sample code for an identical CDR3. This chain uses TRBV28 with TRBJ2-5; D remains unclear. CDR3 length: 10 amino acids. V was pared by 5 bases and J by 4 bases, with 2 bases between. Germline CDR1 reads MDHEN; CDR2 reads SYDVKM. In nucleotides, the CDR3 is TGTGCCAGCAGTCGAGAGACCCAGTACTTC. Its protein is CASSRETQYF.

This clone turned up a few times. J is TRBJ2-6 and V is TRBV7-2; no definite D call. This CDR3 is built from 17 residues. Trimming removed 2 bases from V and 2 bases from J, with 13 bases in between. In germline, CDR1 is SGHTA, CDR2 FQGNSA. The CDR3 protein is CASSLLGSNTGANVLTF. In nucleotides, the CDR3 is TGTGCCAGCAGCTTATTAGGATCAAACACTGGGGCCAACGTCCTGACTTTC.

This chain links TRBV7-2 with TRBJ2-5; D is unclear. Trimming removed 6 bases from V and 3 bases from J, with 8 bases in between. This CDR3 spans 12 amino acids. The germline V gene has CDR1 SGHTA and CDR2 FQGNSA. CDR3 nucleotide sequence: TGTGCCAGCAGAGCGTTCGAAGAGACCCAGTACTTC. This encodes CASRAFEETQYF.

This clone was counted only a few times. The gene calls are TRBV10-3 and TRBJ2-3; 10 bases are shared with TRBD1. V shed 4 bases, J shed 1 base, and the junction held 2 bases outside the gene matches. Germline values: CDR1 ENHRY, CDR2 SYGVKD. CDR3 length: 15 residues. The CDR3 region is CAISGDRGGTDTQYF. The CDR3, as DNA: TGTGCCATCAGTGGGGACAGGGGTGGCACAGATACGCAGTATTTT.